This T cell receptor beta chain appears in the sequencing data of a study of blood T cells in healthy people across ages. This clonotype occurred once. A much bigger clone sits one base away, suggesting this may be a read error. Ranging in age from about 6 to 90, the donors were healthy Caucasian individuals from Russia. Germline lookup yields CDR1 SQVTM and CDR2 ANQGSEA. Trimming took off 3 bases at V and 13 bases at J, with 22 bases between the two ends. This CDR3 contains 14 residues. Through a sample-barcoded 5' primer and a J-beta primer mix, a second PCR was run for roughly 7 to 11 cycles. TCRdb called the 5' RACE reads again in MiXCR, with one record for every CDR3 protein. The sample records under 1 million distinct CDR3 sequences, more than 40% being singletons.

V usage is TRBV29-1 and J usage is TRBJ2-1; D possibly corresponds to TRBD1 (5 bases). The sequence was obtained from a man aged 55 to 70 in good health. The sequencing sample was made of blood. In nucleotides, the CDR3 is TGCAGCGTTGATGATGGGGCAGCCCAAGAGACCCAGTTCTTC. It yields the protein CSVDDGAAQETQFF.